Each of the 24 T cell receptor beta chains below was sequenced from the same sample in a study of control samples from healthy donors and cancer patients. This table comes from immunoSEQ multiplex PCR, and its TCRdb copy is limited to in-frame clones, with some not included. Of fewer than 250,000 clones listed, over 80% are singletons. The sample consisted of blood. Source of these receptors: a man younger than 45 in good health.

The rearrangement joins TRBV6-4 to TRBJ2-1, with TRBD2 identical over 11 bases. J lost 4 bases, V lost 6 bases, and 5 bases had no gene match. Germline CDR1 is MRHNA and CDR2 is SNTAGT. This CDR3 has 15 residues. This chain's CDR3 is CASSHGTSGYNEQFF. The CDR3 DNA follows: TGTGCCAGCAGCCACGGGACTAGCGGTTACAATGAGCAGTTCTTC.

This clone appeared a few times. The CDR3 loop reads CASSALTGEGEQYF. The CDR3 DNA reads as TGTGCCAGCTCAGCGCTCACAGGGGAGGGCGAGCAGTACTTC. J is TRBJ2-7 and V is TRBV18, with D perhaps assigned TRBD1 or TRBD2 (7 bases each). Trimming shortened V by 5 bases and J by 6 bases, and 17 bases separated the two germline ends. The CDR3 loop spans 14 amino acids. Germline V gene data show CDR1 as KGHSH and CDR2 as LQKENI.

This clone has a single count. V usage is TRBV7-8 and J usage is TRBJ1-1; D gene unclear. Germline assignment: CDR1 SGHVS and CDR2 FQNEAQ. CDR3 length: 12 residues. Trimming shortened V by 2 bases and J by 7 bases, and 8 bases separated the two germline ends. The CDR3 coding sequence is TGTGCCAGCAGCTTATTTGGCGGTGAAGCTTTCTTT. The encoded protein is CASSLFGGEAFF.

CDR3 in DNA: TGTGCCAGCAGCCCTCGTACGGGGACAGGGACCGAGCAGTACTTC. Encoded protein: CASSPRTGTGTEQYF. The chain is built from TRBV14 and TRBJ2-7; 9 nucleotides agree with TRBD1. V lost 4 bases and J lost 6; bases outside the gene matches: 10. Germline V gives CDR1 SGHDN, CDR2 FVKESK. The CDR3 loop spans 15 amino acids.

The chain joins TRBV7-8 to TRBJ1-1, with 11 bases aligning to TRBD1. The germline V gene encodes CDR1 SGHVS and CDR2 FQNEAQ. The V and J ends lost 5 bases and 3 bases, in that order; junction bases with no gene match: 5. The CDR3 has 15 amino acids. For the CDR3, the DNA is TGTGCCAGCAGCCACTGGGACAGGGGGGACACTGAAGCTTTCTTT. It translates to CASSHWDRGDTEAFF.

This chain connects TRBV19 to TRBJ2-2; the D gene is possibly TRBD2 (7 bases). Deletions cut 6 bases from V and 5 bases from J, with 19 bases between. Germline V lookup: CDR1 LNHDA, CDR2 SQIVND (reference sequence). The CDR3 is 16 amino acids. CDR3 loop: CASSLGGGVRTGELFF. The DNA of the CDR3 is TGTGCCAGTAGCCTAGGAGGGGGGGTGCGAACCGGGGAGCTGTTTTTT.

The gene calls are TRBV5-1 and TRBJ2-1; 12 nucleotides align to TRBD2. The J segment lost 7 bases and the V segment lost 4 bases, leaving 6 bases of the junction unmatched. The CDR3 is 15 amino acids. Germline V gives CDR1 SGHRS, CDR2 YFSETQ. The CDR3, as DNA: TGCGCCAGCAGCACCTCTAGCGGGGGGGCGAATGAGCAGTTCTTC. It encodes CASSTSSGGANEQFF.

V usage is TRBV27 and J usage is TRBJ2-1, with TRBD1 matching 10 bases. V was clipped by 5 bases and J by 3 bases; unmatched bases: 4. Germline values: CDR1 MNHEY, CDR2 SMNVEV (reference sequence). The CDR3 has 15 residues. CDR3 in amino acids: CASSTGTGVYNEQFF. Written as DNA, the CDR3 is TGTGCCAGCAGTACCGGGACAGGGGTCTACAATGAGCAGTTCTTC.

The CDR3 bases are TGCGCCAGCAGCCACCCCGGGACAACGATAATTGAAGCTTTCTTT. Amino acid sequence: CASSHPGTTIIEAFF. This chain connects TRBV4-1 to TRBJ1-1, with D maybe TRBD1 (6 bases). Trimming removed 3 bases from V and 7 bases from J, with 18 bases in between. The germline V gene has CDR1 MGHRA and CDR2 YSYEKL. CDR3 length: 15 amino acids.

In its sample, this clone was seen once. V gene TRBV5-6 combines with J gene TRBJ1-2; unclear D gene. The CDR3 runs 15 residues. Trimming shortened V by 0 bases and J by 5 bases, and 14 bases separated the two germline ends. Per germline, CDR1 SGHDT and CDR2 YYEEEE. CDR3 in amino acids: CASSLEPARVYGYTF. CDR3 sequence (DNA): TGTGCCAGCAGCTTGGAACCCGCGCGAGTATATGGCTACACCTTC. The full variable domain, completed using reference TRBV5-6 and TRBJ1-2, is DAGVTQSPTHLIKTRGQQVTLRCSPKSGHDTVSWYQQALGQGPQFIFQYYEEEERQRGNFPDRFSGHQFPNYSSELNVNALLLGDSALYLCASSLEPARVYGYTFGSGTRLTVV.

The count of this clone is one. This chain uses TRBV20-1 with TRBJ1-2, with D tentatively TRBD1 (5 bases). This CDR3 comprises 11 residues. Trimming left V 3 bases short and J 8 bases short, with 10 bases between. Per the germline V gene, CDR1 is DFQATT and CDR2 is SNEGSKA (reference sequence). The CDR3 bases are TGCAGTGCTAGGACAGTGGAGGGCTACACCTTC. It codes for CSARTVEGYTF.

This clone showed up just once. This chain joins TRBV6-5 and TRBJ1-4, with 7 bases identical to TRBD1. The ends lost 8 bases at V and 7 bases at J; junction bases unmatched: 7. The V gene's germline CDR1 is MNHEY and CDR2 SVGAGI. This CDR3 is 13 amino acids long. This chain's CDR3 is CASAPGQVEKLFF. The CDR3 bases are TGTGCCAGCGCGCCAGGACAGGTTGAAAAACTGTTTTTT.

This clone was seen a single time. The rearrangement joins TRBV5-6 to TRBJ1-2, with D unresolved. The CDR3 is 13 residues long. In germline, CDR1 is SGHDT, CDR2 YYEEEE. V was cut by 0 bases and J by 4 bases, with 7 bases left in between. CDR3 protein: CASSLEFGYGYTF. The CDR3 DNA sequence: TGTGCCAGCAGCTTGGAATTTGGCTATGGCTACACCTTC.

The rearrangement uses TRBV12-3 or TRBV12-4 and TRBJ1-1; D is possibly TRBD1 (6 bases). The CDR3 runs to 13 residues. V was cut by 3 bases and J by 6 bases, with 11 bases left in between. This CDR3 is CASSFQGPAEAFF. The CDR3 nucleotides are TGTGCCAGCAGTTTTCAGGGGCCCGCTGAAGCTTTCTTT.

This clone was detected a few times. The chain carries TRBV7-7 and TRBJ2-2; 8 bases line up with TRBD2. The CDR3 sequence is 15 residues long. Germline V gives CDR1 SSHAT, CDR2 FNYEAQ (reference sequence). V was pared by 1 base and J by 7 bases, with 5 bases of the junction left unmatched. CDR3 in DNA: TGTGCCAGCAGCTTAGGAGCGGGGGTTGGCGGGGAGCTGTTTTTT. Translated: CASSLGAGVGGELFF. Supplemented by reference TRBV7-7 and TRBJ2-2, the full variable domain reads GAGVSQSPRYKVTKRGQDVTLRCDPISSHATLYWYQQALGQGPEFLTYFNYEAQPDKSGLPSDRFSAERPEGSISTLTIQRTEQRDSAMYRCASSLGAGVGGELFFGEGSRLTVL.

The chain couples TRBV19 to TRBJ2-2; D gene unclear. This CDR3 spans 15 amino acids. The ends were cut back, 3 bases at V and 4 bases at J, with 12 bases in the middle. Germline-derived CDR1 and CDR2 are LNHDA and SQIVND (reference sequence). Here the CDR3 reads CASSIWQTGTGELFF. The CDR3 nucleotides read TGTGCCAGTAGTATCTGGCAGACGGGCACCGGGGAGCTGTTTTTT.

The chain links TRBV15 to TRBJ1-4; 8 bases fit TRBD1. V shed 2 bases, J shed 5 bases, and the junction held 4 bases outside the gene matches. Germline V gives CDR1 LNHNV, CDR2 YYDKDF (reference sequence). The length of the CDR3 is 15 residues. CDR3 in amino acids: CATSRSRTGNEKLFF. CDR3 coding DNA: TGTGCCACCAGCAGAAGCCGGACAGGGAATGAAAAACTGTTTTTT.

The V and J genes are TRBV29-1 and TRBJ2-1, with D unclear. Germline CDR1 reads SQVTM; CDR2 reads ANQGSEA. V shed 7 bases and J shed 1 base, with 8 bases lying between them. This CDR3 is 12 amino acids long. CDR3 region: CSGQVSYNEQFF. CDR3 coding DNA: TGCAGCGGCCAGGTATCCTACAATGAGCAGTTCTTC.

The rearrangement links TRBV9 to TRBJ2-3, with 9 bases lining up with TRBD2. Germline V CDR1 and CDR2: SGDLS, YYNGEE. The J segment lost 2 bases and the V segment lost 0 bases, leaving 4 bases of the junction unmatched. The CDR3 contains 16 residues. The CDR3 DNA sequence: TGTGCCAGCAGCGTAGGACTAGCGGTCAACACAGATACGCAGTATTTT. Translating it yields CASSVGLAVNTDTQYF.

The chain carries TRBV30 and TRBJ2-7, with 12 nucleotides matching TRBD1. CDR3 length: 14 amino acids. V was clipped by 5 bases and J by 3 bases; unmatched bases: 5. In germline, CDR1 is GTSNPN, CDR2 SVGIG (reference sequence). Written as DNA, the CDR3 is TGTGCCTGGGGGACAGGGGGCACCATCTACGAGCAGTACTTC. This gives the protein CAWGTGGTIYEQYF.

The chain uses TRBV27 and TRBJ2-1; D may be TRBD1 (7 bases). There are 17 residues in the CDR3. V gave up 6 bases and J gave up 7 bases, with 25 bases separating them. Germline lookup yields CDR1 MNHEY and CDR2 SMNVEV (reference sequence). The CDR3 protein is CASSTRRQGGLGNEQFF. The CDR3 DNA follows: TGTGCCAGCAGCACCCGGCGACAGGGAGGTTTGGGGAATGAGCAGTTCTTC.

This clone was seen once. This chain uses TRBV6-5 with TRBJ1-5; D might be TRBD1 (6 bases). Trimming shortened V by 7 bases and J by 2 bases, and 15 bases separated the two germline ends. Per the germline V gene, CDR1 is MNHEY and CDR2 is SVGAGI. The CDR3 spans 15 residues. CDR3 region: CASKEGGPGNQPQHF. DNA for the CDR3: TGTGCCAGCAAAGAGGGGGGGCCCGGCAATCAGCCCCAGCATTTT.

The rearrangement links TRBV19 to TRBJ2-7; D remains unclear. This CDR3 contains 16 residues. V was shortened by 4 bases and J by 3 bases, with 19 bases between the two germline ends. Germline lookup yields CDR1 LNHDA and CDR2 SQIVND (reference sequence). The CDR3 DNA is TGTGCCAGTAGTAGGTCATCGATCGGCGGTTTCTACGAGCAGTACTTC. Its protein product is CASSRSSIGGFYEQYF.

V usage is TRBV6-6 and J usage is TRBJ1-2; TRBD1 might be the D (5 bases). Trimming left V 1 base short and J 2 bases short, with 8 bases between. The CDR3 runs to 14 residues. Germline V gene lookup returns CDR1 MNHNY and CDR2 SVGAGI (reference sequence). CDR3 protein: CASSYLGENYGYTF. The CDR3 DNA sequence: TGTGCCAGCAGTTACTTGGGGGAGAACTATGGCTACACCTTC.